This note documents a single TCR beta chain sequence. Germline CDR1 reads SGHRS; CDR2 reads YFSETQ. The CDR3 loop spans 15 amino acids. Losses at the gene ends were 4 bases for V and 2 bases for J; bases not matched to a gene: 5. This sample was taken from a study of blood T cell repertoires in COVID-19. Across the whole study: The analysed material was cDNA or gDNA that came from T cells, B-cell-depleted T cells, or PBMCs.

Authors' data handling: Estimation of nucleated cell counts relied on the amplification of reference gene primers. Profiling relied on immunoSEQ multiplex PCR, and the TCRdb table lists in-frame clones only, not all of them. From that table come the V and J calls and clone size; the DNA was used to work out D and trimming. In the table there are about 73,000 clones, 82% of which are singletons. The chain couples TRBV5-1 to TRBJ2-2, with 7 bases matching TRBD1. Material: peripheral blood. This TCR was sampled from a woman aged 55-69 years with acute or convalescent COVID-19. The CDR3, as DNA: TGCGCCAGCAGCACGGGACAGAGAAACACCGGGGAGCTGTTTTTT. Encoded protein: CASSTGQRNTGELFF.